This T cell receptor beta chain was recorded in a study of cytomegalovirus exposure and HLA in healthy donors. Method: immunoSEQ multiplex PCR; TCRdb's copy keeps in-frame clones and lacks some. The table lists roughly 100,000 clones, about 95% of them singletons. A remark on this clone: Its antigen is as yet unknown.

The study's findings and limits: Among TCR sequences, most were rare, though some public TCRs appeared in many donors.

The CDR3 is 14 residues long. Germline V gene sequence: CDR1 MDHEN, CDR2 SYDVKM. The J segment lost 1 base and the V segment lost 6 bases, leaving 4 bases of the junction unmatched. This clonotype originated in a young woman in good health and CMV-seronegative. This chain joins TRBV28 and TRBJ2-7; 9 nucleotides line up with TRBD2. Material: PBMCs. The CDR3 here is CASRPSGASYEQYF. The CDR3 DNA sequence: TGTGCCAGCAGGCCTAGCGGGGCTTCCTACGAGCAGTACTTC.